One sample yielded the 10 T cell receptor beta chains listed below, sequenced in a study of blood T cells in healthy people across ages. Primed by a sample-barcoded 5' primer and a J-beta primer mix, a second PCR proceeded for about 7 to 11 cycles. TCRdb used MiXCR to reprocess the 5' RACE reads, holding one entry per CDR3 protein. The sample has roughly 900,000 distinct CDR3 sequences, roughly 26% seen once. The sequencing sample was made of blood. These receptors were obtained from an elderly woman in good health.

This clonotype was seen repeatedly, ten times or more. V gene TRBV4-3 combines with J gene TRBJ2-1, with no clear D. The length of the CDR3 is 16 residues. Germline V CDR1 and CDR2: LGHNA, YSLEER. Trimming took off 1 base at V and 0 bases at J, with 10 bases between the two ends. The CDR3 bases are TGCGCCAGCAGCCAAGTGTCTGGAGTCTCCTACAATGAGCAGTTCTTC. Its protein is CASSQVSGVSYNEQFF.

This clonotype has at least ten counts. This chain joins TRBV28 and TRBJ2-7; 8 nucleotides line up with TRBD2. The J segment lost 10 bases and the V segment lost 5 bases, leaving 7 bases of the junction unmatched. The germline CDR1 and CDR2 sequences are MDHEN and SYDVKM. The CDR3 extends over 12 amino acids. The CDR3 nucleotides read TGTGCCAGCAGTGTCGGGGGGGGGAGCCAGTACTTC. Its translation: CASSVGGGSQYF.

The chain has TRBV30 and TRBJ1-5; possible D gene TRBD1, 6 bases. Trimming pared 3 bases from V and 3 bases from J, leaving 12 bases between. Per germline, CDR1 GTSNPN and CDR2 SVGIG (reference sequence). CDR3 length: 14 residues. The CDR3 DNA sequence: TGTGCCTGGAGCCGGACAGATTCCAATCAGCCCCAGCATTTT. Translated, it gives CAWSRTDSNQPQHF.

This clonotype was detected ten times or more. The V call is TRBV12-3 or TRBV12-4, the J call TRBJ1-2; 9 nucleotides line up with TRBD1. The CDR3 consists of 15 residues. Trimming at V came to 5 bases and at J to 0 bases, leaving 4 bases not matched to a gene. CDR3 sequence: CASSRGQGPNYGYTF. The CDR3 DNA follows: TGTGCCAGCAGTCGGGGACAGGGACCTAACTATGGCTACACCTTC.

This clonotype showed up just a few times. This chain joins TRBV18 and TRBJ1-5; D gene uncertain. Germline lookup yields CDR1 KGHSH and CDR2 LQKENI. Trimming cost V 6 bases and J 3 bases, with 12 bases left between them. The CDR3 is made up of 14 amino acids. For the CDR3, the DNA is TGTGCCAGCTCGGATAGTAGCCACAATCAGCCCCAGCATTTT. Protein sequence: CASSDSSHNQPQHF.

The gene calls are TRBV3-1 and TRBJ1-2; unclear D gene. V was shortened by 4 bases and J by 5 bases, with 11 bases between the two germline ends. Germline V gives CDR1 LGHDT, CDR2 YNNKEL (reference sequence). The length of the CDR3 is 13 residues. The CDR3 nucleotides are TGTGCCAGCAGCCCCAAACTGGGTTATGGCTACACCTTC. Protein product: CASSPKLGYGYTF.

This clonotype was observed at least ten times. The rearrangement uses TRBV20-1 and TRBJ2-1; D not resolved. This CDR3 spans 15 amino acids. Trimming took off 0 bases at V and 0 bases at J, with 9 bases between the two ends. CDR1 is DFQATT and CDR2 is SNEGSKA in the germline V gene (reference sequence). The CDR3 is CSARDPRVSYNEQFF. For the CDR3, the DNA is TGCAGTGCTAGAGATCCAAGGGTCTCCTACAATGAGCAGTTCTTC.

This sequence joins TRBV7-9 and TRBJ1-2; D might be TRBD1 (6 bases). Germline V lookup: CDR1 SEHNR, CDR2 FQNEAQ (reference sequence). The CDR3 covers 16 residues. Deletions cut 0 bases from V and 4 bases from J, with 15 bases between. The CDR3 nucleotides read TGTGCCAGCAGCTTAGCGGGGCAACAGGGAAGCTATGGCTACACCTTC. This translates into CASSLAGQQGSYGYTF.

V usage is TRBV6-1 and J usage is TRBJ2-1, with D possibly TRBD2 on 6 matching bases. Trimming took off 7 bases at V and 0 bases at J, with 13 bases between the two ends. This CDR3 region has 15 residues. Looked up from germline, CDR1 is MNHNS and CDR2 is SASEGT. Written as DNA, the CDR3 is TGTGCCAGCAAAACGACTAGAGGCTCCTACAATGAGCAGTTCTTC. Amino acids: CASKTTRGSYNEQFF.

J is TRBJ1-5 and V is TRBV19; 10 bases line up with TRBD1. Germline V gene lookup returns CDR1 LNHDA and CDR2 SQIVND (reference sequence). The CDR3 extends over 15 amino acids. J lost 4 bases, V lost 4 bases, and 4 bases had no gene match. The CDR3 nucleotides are TGTGCCAGTAGTAGGGACAGGGGAGATAATCAGCCCCAGCATTTT. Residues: CASSRDRGDNQPQHF. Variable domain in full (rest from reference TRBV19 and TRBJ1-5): DGGITQSPKYLFRKEGQNVTLSCEQNLNHDAMYWYRQDPGQGLRLIYYSQIVNDFQKGDIAEGYSVSREKKESFPLTVTSAQKNPTAFYLCASSRDRGDNQPQHFGDGTRLSIL.